The clone carrying this T cell receptor beta chain was observed at least ten times. The CDR3 runs 16 residues. CDR1 and CDR2 (germline): SGHTA, FQGNSA. Trimming pared 0 bases from V and 0 bases from J, leaving 12 bases between. The TCR beta CDR3 regions underwent amplification from RNA transcripts. First-round RT-PCR employed HTBI primers, with a second-round multiplex PCR after it. TCRdb itself ran the multiplex PCR reads through MiXCR, one entry per CDR3 protein. The sample carries 1 million to 1.3 million distinct CDR3 sequences, about two fifths recorded once. This sample was included in a study of Graves' ophthalmopathy and Graves' hyperthyroidism. Across the whole study: Hyperthyroidism showing no ophthalmopathy within 18 months of follow-up was stable.

The chain is built from TRBV7-2 and TRBJ2-7; the D gene is possibly TRBD2 (6 bases). The material sequenced was peripheral blood or thyroid tissue (not recorded which). The sequence derives from an adult man with Graves' hyperthyroidism. The CDR3 protein is CASSLAGGSNSYEQYF. The CDR3 coding sequence is TGTGCCAGCAGCTTAGCGGGAGGATCGAACTCCTACGAGCAGTACTTC.